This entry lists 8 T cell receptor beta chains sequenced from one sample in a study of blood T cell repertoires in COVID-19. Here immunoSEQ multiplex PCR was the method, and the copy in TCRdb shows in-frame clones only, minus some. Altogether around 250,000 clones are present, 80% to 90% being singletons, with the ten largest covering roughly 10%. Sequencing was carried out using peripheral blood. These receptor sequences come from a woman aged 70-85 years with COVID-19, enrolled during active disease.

The CDR3 DNA reads as TGTGCCAGCTCCGCCGGGCTAGCGGTCGATGAGCAGTTCTTC. Its translation is CASSAGLAVDEQFF. The rearrangement joins TRBV5-4 to TRBJ2-1; the match to TRBD2 covers 7 bases. This CDR3 has 14 amino acids. The germline V gene has CDR1 SGHNT and CDR2 YYREEE (reference sequence). The V segment lost 7 bases and the J segment 8 bases; nucleotides outside the gene matches: 12.

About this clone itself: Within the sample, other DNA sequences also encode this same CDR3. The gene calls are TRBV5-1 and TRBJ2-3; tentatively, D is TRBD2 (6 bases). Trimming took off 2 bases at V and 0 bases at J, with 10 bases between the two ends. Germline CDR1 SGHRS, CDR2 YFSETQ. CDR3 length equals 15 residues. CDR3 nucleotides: TGCGCCAGCAGCTTTAGCGGAACTAGCACAGATACGCAGTATTTT. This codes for CASSFSGTSTDTQYF.

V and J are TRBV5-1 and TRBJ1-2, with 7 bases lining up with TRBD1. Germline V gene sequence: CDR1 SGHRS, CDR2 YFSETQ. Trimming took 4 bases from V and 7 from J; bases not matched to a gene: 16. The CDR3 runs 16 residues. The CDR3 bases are TGCGCCAGCAGCCAAAATCCGGGACAGTTATCCTTTGGCTACACCTTC. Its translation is CASSQNPGQLSFGYTF.

This CDR3 is CASSPTSGLSGDTQYF. In DNA form, the CDR3 reads TGTGCCAGCTCACCCACCTCGGGGTTATCGGGAGATACGCAGTATTTT. V is TRBV18 and J is TRBJ2-3, with a weak D call TRBD2 (5 bases). V was pared by 3 bases and J by 5 bases, with 18 bases between. Germline CDR1 and CDR2: KGHSH and LQKENI. The length of the CDR3 is 16 residues.

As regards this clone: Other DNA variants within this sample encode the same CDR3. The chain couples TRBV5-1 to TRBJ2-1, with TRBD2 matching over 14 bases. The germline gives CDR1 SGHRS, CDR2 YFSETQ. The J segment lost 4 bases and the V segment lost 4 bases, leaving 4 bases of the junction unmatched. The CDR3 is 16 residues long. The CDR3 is CASSPRLAGGYNEQFF. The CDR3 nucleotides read TGCGCCAGCAGCCCGCGACTAGCGGGAGGGTACAATGAGCAGTTCTTC.

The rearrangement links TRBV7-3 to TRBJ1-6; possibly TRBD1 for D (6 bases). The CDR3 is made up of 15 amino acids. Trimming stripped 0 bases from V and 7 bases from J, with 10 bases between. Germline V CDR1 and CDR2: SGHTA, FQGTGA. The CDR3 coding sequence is TGTGCCAGCAGCTTAACACAGGGCGGAAATTCACCCCTCCACTTT. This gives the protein CASSLTQGGNSPLHF.

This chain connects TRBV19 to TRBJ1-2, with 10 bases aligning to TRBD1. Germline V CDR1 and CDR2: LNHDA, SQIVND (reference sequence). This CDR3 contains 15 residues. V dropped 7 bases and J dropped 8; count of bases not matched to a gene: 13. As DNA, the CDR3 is TGTGCCAGTATGACTGGACAGGGGGGTGTTGGCGGCTACACCTTC. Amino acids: CASMTGQGGVGGYTF.

The CDR3 loop is CASSFRSGQRPYEQYF. The CDR3 DNA reads TGTGCCAGCAGTTTCCGTAGCGGGCAGCGCCCCTACGAGCAGTACTTC. This chain connects TRBV27 to TRBJ2-7; 7 positions agree with TRBD2. Germline V gene lookup returns CDR1 MNHEY and CDR2 SMNVEV (reference sequence). The CDR3 extends over 16 amino acids. The V and J ends lost 3 bases and 2 bases, in that order; junction bases with no gene match: 10.